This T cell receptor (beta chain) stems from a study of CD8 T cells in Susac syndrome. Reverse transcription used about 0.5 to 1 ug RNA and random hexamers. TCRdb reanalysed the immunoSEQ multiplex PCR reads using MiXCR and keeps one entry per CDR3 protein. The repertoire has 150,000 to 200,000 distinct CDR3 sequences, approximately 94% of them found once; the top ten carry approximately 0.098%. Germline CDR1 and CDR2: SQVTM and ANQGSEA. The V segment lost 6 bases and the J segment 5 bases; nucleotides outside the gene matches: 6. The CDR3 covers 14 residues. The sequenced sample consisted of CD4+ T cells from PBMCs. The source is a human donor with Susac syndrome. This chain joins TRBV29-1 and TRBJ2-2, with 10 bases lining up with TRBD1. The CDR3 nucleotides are TGCAGCGTGAGGACAGGGGGAAGTACCGGGGAGCTGTTTTTT. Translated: CSVRTGGSTGELFF.